The clone carrying this T cell receptor beta chain was seen once. The sample belongs to a study of control samples from healthy donors and cancer patients. V dropped 0 bases and J dropped 5 bases, with 6 bases sitting between them. Germline CDR1 and CDR2: SGHTS and YDEGEE. The CDR3 is 13 amino acids. Some clones are missing from TCRdb's copy, which holds only in-frame ones; the method was immunoSEQ multiplex PCR. The sample has about 73,000 clones, under 90% seen once. The sequencing input was PBMCs. The V call is TRBV5-8, the J call TRBJ1-5; D remains ambiguous. This TCR was recovered from a man in his sixties with lung cancer. CDR3: CASSLALDQPQHF. Written as DNA, the CDR3 is TGTGCCAGCAGCTTGGCCTTAGATCAGCCCCAGCATTTT.